This T cell receptor beta chain was profiled in a study of monozygotic twins with inflammatory bowel disease. Study conclusions and caveats: IBD patients carried less diverse TCRbeta repertoires (inverse Simpson) than healthy co-twins.

Comment on this clonotype: The antigen is unknown.

The RNA usage for each TCR library was roughly 3,300 ng of total RNA. UMIs were attached via template switching, each with a 6-nucleotide sample barcode. TCRdb re-called the 5' RACE reads and shows each CDR3 protein once, DNA omitted. Seen in this sample are 400,000 to 500,000 distinct CDR3 sequences; the ten most common clones hold 2% to 2.5%. CDR1 is SGHRS, CDR2 YFSETQ, per germline. The CDR3 runs to 13 residues. Input material: blood. This TCR was sampled from a human donor with ulcerative colitis or Crohn's disease, or a healthy co-twin of an affected twin (not recorded which). This chain uses TRBV5-1 with TRBJ2-2; TCRdb's D call of TRBD1 is untestable without DNA. CDR3 residues: CASSLDVLGELFF. Full variable domain (missing parts from reference TRBV5-1 and TRBJ2-2): KAGVTQTPRYLIKTRGQQVTLSCSPISGHRSVSWYQQTPGQGLQFLFEYFSETQRNKGNFPGRFSGRQFSNSRSEMNVSTLELGDSALYLCASSLDVLGELFFGEGSRLTVL.